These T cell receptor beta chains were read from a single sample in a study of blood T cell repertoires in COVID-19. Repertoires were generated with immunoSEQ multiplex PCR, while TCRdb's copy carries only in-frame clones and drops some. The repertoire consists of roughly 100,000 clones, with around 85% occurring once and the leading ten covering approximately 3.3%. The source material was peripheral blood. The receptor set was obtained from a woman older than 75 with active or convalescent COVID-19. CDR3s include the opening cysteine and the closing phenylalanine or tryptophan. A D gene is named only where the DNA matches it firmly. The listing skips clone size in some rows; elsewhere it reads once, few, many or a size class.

CDR3aa: CASGRLGGTGELFF; abundance: -; d_gene: -; j_gene: TRBJ2-2; v_gene: TRBV19
CDR3aa: CASRPSLTGGTGELFF; abundance: -; d_gene: -; j_gene: TRBJ2-2; v_gene: TRBV3-1/TRBV3-2
CDR3aa: CASSLALTLAGVTEQYF; abundance: -; d_gene: TRBD2; j_gene: TRBJ2-7; v_gene: TRBV7-2
CDR3aa: CASSNNRGGDEKLFF; abundance: once; d_gene: TRBD1; j_gene: TRBJ1-4; v_gene: TRBV5-8
CDR3aa: CASNLPGQGAFF; abundance: -; d_gene: TRBD1; j_gene: TRBJ1-1; v_gene: TRBV28
CDR3aa: CASSSTGELFF; abundance: -; d_gene: -; j_gene: TRBJ2-2; v_gene: TRBV5-6
CDR3aa: CASSSRTSGGYEQYF; abundance: -; d_gene: TRBD2; j_gene: TRBJ2-7; v_gene: TRBV5-4
CDR3aa: CASSLEGQGNQPQHF; abundance: few; d_gene: TRBD1; j_gene: TRBJ1-5; v_gene: TRBV5-1
CDR3aa: CASSSIPRGGLNEQFF; abundance: -; d_gene: TRBD2; j_gene: TRBJ2-1; v_gene: TRBV7-2
CDR3aa: CATSARAGAYNEQFF; abundance: few; d_gene: TRBD2; j_gene: TRBJ2-1; v_gene: TRBV24-1
CDR3aa: CASSLANSPGLFF; abundance: -; d_gene: -; j_gene: TRBJ1-4; v_gene: TRBV7-2
CDR3aa: CASSRIDRGAKNIQYF; abundance: -; d_gene: TRBD1; j_gene: TRBJ2-4; v_gene: TRBV5-1
CDR3aa: CASSMKKGGSPLHF; abundance: -; d_gene: -; j_gene: TRBJ1-6; v_gene: TRBV19
CDR3aa: CASSLANRQDAETQYF; abundance: -; d_gene: -; j_gene: TRBJ2-5; v_gene: TRBV7-6
CDR3aa: CASSYSGQKYQPQHF; abundance: -; d_gene: -; j_gene: TRBJ1-5; v_gene: TRBV6-5
CDR3aa: CASSLQWRSPSTDTQYF; abundance: -; d_gene: -; j_gene: TRBJ2-3; v_gene: TRBV28
CDR3aa: CASSILRGGYTF; abundance: -; d_gene: -; j_gene: TRBJ1-2; v_gene: TRBV19
CDR3aa: CASSAQLGSETQYF; abundance: -; d_gene: -; j_gene: TRBJ2-5; v_gene: TRBV27
CDR3aa: CAWNLQGTGELFF; abundance: -; d_gene: TRBD1; j_gene: TRBJ2-2; v_gene: TRBV30
CDR3aa: CASTLFPGQGPTEAFF; abundance: -; d_gene: TRBD1; j_gene: TRBJ1-1; v_gene: TRBV28
CDR3aa: CAGNRIGNYEAFF; abundance: -; d_gene: -; j_gene: TRBJ1-1; v_gene: TRBV30
CDR3aa: CASSFPLSVRSGNTIYF; abundance: few; d_gene: -; j_gene: TRBJ1-3; v_gene: TRBV7-9
CDR3aa: CASSQDMRDSTDTQYF; abundance: -; d_gene: -; j_gene: TRBJ2-3; v_gene: TRBV4-3
CDR3aa: CASSLEGGTPDTQYF; abundance: -; d_gene: -; j_gene: TRBJ2-3; v_gene: TRBV5-1
CDR3aa: CTPEAEAFF; abundance: -; d_gene: -; j_gene: TRBJ1-1; v_gene: TRBV20-1
CDR3aa: CASSRGGNSGNTIYF; abundance: few; d_gene: TRBD1; j_gene: TRBJ1-3; v_gene: TRBV5-4
CDR3aa: CASSYAATGGAGNTIYF; abundance: -; d_gene: TRBD1; j_gene: TRBJ1-3; v_gene: TRBV6-2/TRBV6-3
CDR3aa: CAWGAGGTNEKLFF; abundance: -; d_gene: -; j_gene: TRBJ1-4; v_gene: TRBV30
CDR3aa: CASRLQGAKRYGYTF; abundance: -; d_gene: TRBD1; j_gene: TRBJ1-2; v_gene: TRBV28
CDR3aa: CASSSPQGRGANEKLFF; abundance: -; d_gene: -; j_gene: TRBJ1-4; v_gene: TRBV27
CDR3aa: CASTEGLNEKLFF; abundance: once; d_gene: -; j_gene: TRBJ1-4; v_gene: TRBV16
CDR3aa: CAISDQNRGDNSPLHF; abundance: -; d_gene: TRBD1; j_gene: TRBJ1-6; v_gene: TRBV10-3
CDR3aa: CASRPRGQQITSEAFF; abundance: -; d_gene: TRBD1; j_gene: TRBJ1-1; v_gene: TRBV19
CDR3aa: CASSSVGQGNTEAFF; abundance: -; d_gene: TRBD1; j_gene: TRBJ1-1; v_gene: TRBV18
CDR3aa: CASRPQGTGVGYGYTF; abundance: -; d_gene: TRBD1; j_gene: TRBJ1-2; v_gene: TRBV7-7
CDR3aa: CAWNPDRGNNEKLFF; abundance: once; d_gene: TRBD1; j_gene: TRBJ1-4; v_gene: TRBV30
CDR3aa: CASSTVISYEQYF; abundance: -; d_gene: -; j_gene: TRBJ2-7; v_gene: TRBV28
CDR3aa: CASSYRGGQQFF; abundance: few; d_gene: TRBD2; j_gene: TRBJ2-1; v_gene: TRBV6-5
CDR3aa: CASAGTDSSYEQYF; abundance: -; d_gene: -; j_gene: TRBJ2-7; v_gene: TRBV19
CDR3aa: CASSYGQATNEKLFF; abundance: -; d_gene: -; j_gene: TRBJ1-4; v_gene: TRBV6-5
CDR3aa: CASSQPGTDTQYF; abundance: few; d_gene: -; j_gene: TRBJ2-3; v_gene: TRBV5-1
CDR3aa: CASSATDRGIQYF; abundance: -; d_gene: -; j_gene: TRBJ2-4; v_gene: TRBV7-9
CDR3aa: CAWSVRTSDMNTEAFF; abundance: -; d_gene: -; j_gene: TRBJ1-1; v_gene: TRBV30
CDR3aa: CASSADGGAFSEQFF; abundance: -; d_gene: TRBD2; j_gene: TRBJ2-1; v_gene: TRBV5-5
CDR3aa: CASSYSKGGEGQPQHF; abundance: -; d_gene: -; j_gene: TRBJ1-5; v_gene: TRBV6-2/TRBV6-3
CDR3aa: CASSVGGRGTEAFF; abundance: -; d_gene: -; j_gene: TRBJ1-1; v_gene: TRBV9
CDR3aa: CASSSTEYEQYF; abundance: many; d_gene: -; j_gene: TRBJ2-7; v_gene: TRBV28
CDR3aa: CASREADSPLHF; abundance: -; d_gene: -; j_gene: TRBJ1-6; v_gene: TRBV6-5
CDR3aa: CASSYSADRGNTEAFF; abundance: -; d_gene: TRBD1; j_gene: TRBJ1-1; v_gene: TRBV6-5
CDR3aa: CASSFGGGTEAFF; abundance: -; d_gene: -; j_gene: TRBJ1-1; v_gene: TRBV12-3/TRBV12-4
CDR3aa: CASSLTGTGADGYTF; abundance: -; d_gene: TRBD1; j_gene: TRBJ1-2; v_gene: TRBV5-1
CDR3aa: CASSIDLWGVRGNQPQHF; abundance: -; d_gene: -; j_gene: TRBJ1-5; v_gene: TRBV19
CDR3aa: CASSYVAGQGREKLFF; abundance: -; d_gene: TRBD1; j_gene: TRBJ1-4; v_gene: TRBV6-5
CDR3aa: CASSLEGVPLAKNIQYF; abundance: once; d_gene: -; j_gene: TRBJ2-4; v_gene: TRBV7-2